A selection of T cell receptor beta chains follows, all from one sample in a study of OX40 agonist ivuxolimab in advanced cancers. Generated by immunoSEQ multiplex PCR, the TCRdb table keeps only in-frame clones and is missing some. The sample shows roughly 110,000 clones, about 91% of them seen only once. Sequenced material: CD4+ or CD8+ T cells sorted from blood, taken in a trial of the OX40 agonist ivuxolimab. The source of these receptors is an adult with an advanced solid tumor such as melanoma, head and neck, liver or kidney cancer. The CDR3 runs from the conserved cysteine through the conserved F or W. A D gene is named only where the DNA matches it firmly. Size is stated for part of the rows, as once, few or many counts, or as a class when the clone is expanded.

size	D	J	V	CDR3	DNA
-	-	TRBJ2-7	TRBV6-5	CASSYDQGYSYEQYF	TGTGCCAGCAGTTATGATCAGGGTTATTCCTACGAGCAGTACTTC
-	-	TRBJ1-1	TRBV4-3	CASSQERTGRAFF	TGCGCCAGCAGCCAAGAGCGAACGGGGAGAGCTTTCTTT
-	-	TRBJ2-1	TRBV4-1	CASSQQGEQFF	TGCGCCAGCAGCCAACAGGGTGAGCAGTTCTTC
-	TRBD1	TRBJ2-7	TRBV11-2	CASRYRGQAYEQYF	TGTGCCAGCAGGTACCGGGGACAGGCCTACGAGCAGTACTTC
-	-	TRBJ1-1	TRBV27	CASSPSGINTEAFF	TGTGCCAGCAGCCCTTCCGGGATAAACACTGAAGCTTTCTTT
-	TRBD2	TRBJ2-2	TRBV19	CASSPGTSGYTGELFF	TGTGCCAGTAGTCCCGGGACTAGCGGATACACCGGGGAGCTGTTTTTT
-	TRBD1	TRBJ2-7	TRBV7-7	CASSVGGTGNDEQYF	TGTGCTAGCAGCGTAGGCGGGACAGGGAACGACGAGCAGTACTTC
-	TRBD2	TRBJ2-3	TRBV7-2	CASSLLPAGGSGTQYF	TGTGCCAGCAGCTTACTGCCAGCGGGGGGGAGTGGTACGCAGTATTTT
medium-sized	-	TRBJ1-2	TRBV28	CASSRWWDGYTF	TGTGCCAGCAGTCGTTGGTGGGATGGCTACACCTTC
-	-	TRBJ2-1	TRBV28	CASSPPQEWNEQFF	TGTGCCAGCAGTCCCCCGCAGGAGTGGAATGAGCAGTTCTTC
-	-	TRBJ2-5	TRBV7-2	CASSPSRGTWETQYF	TGTGCCAGCAGCCCCTCTAGGGGAACCTGGGAGACCCAGTACTTC
-	-	TRBJ2-7	TRBV9	CASSVEASSRDEQYF	TGTGCCAGCAGCGTAGAGGCTAGCAGTAGGGACGAGCAGTACTTC
-	-	TRBJ2-7	TRBV6-5	CASSWGDTSSYEQYF	TGTGCCAGCAGTTGGGGGGACACTAGCTCCTACGAGCAGTACTTC
-	TRBD1	TRBJ1-3	TRBV2	CASSRDSYSGNTIYF	TGTGCCAGCAGTCGGGACAGCTACTCTGGAAACACCATATATTTT
-	-	TRBJ2-3	TRBV7-2	CASFQAVDTDTQYF	TGTGCCAGCTTTCAGGCAGTCGACACAGATACGCAGTATTTT
-	-	TRBJ2-2	TRBV28	CASSADWLKGGELFF	TGTGCCAGCAGCGCGGACTGGTTAAAGGGCGGGGAGCTGTTTTTT
-	-	TRBJ1-3	TRBV9	CASSVQKDSGNTIYF	TGTGCCAGCAGCGTACAGAAGGACTCTGGAAACACCATATATTTT
-	TRBD2	TRBJ2-1	TRBV28	CASRATGGRSELNEQFF	TGTGCCAGCAGGGCGACTGGCGGGAGATCTGAGCTCAATGAGCAGTTCTTC
-	-	TRBJ2-7	TRBV21-1	CASSKETAEQYF	TGTGCCAGCAGCAAAGAAACAGCCGAGCAGTACTTC
-	-	TRBJ2-5	TRBV19	CASRSHRETQYF	TGTGCCAGTAGGAGTCACCGAGAGACCCAGTACTTC
few	-	TRBJ1-5	TRBV16	CASSQDTNQPQHF	TGTGCCAGCAGCCAAGATACAAATCAGCCCCAGCATTTT
-	-	TRBJ2-7	TRBV5-1	CASSRDGTYEQYF	TGCGCCAGCAGCAGGGACGGGACCTACGAGCAGTACTTC
-	-	TRBJ1-2	TRBV19	CASTPDFGSHFYGYTF	TGTGCCAGTACTCCCGATTTTGGGTCACACTTCTATGGCTACACCTTC
once	-	TRBJ2-3	TRBV10-2	CASSDTDTQYF	TGCGCCAGCAGTGACACAGATACGCAGTATTTT
-	-	TRBJ1-2	TRBV7-2	CASSPIALTNYGYTF	TGTGCCAGCAGCCCAATAGCCCTAACTAACTATGGCTACACCTTC
once	-	TRBJ1-2	TRBV28	CASSLGQLNYGYTF	TGTGCCAGCAGTCTTGGACAGCTTAACTATGGCTACACCTTC
once	-	TRBJ1-2	TRBV7-2	CASGINTGRDYGYTF	TGTGCCAGCGGCATCAATACAGGGAGGGACTATGGCTACACCTTC
-	-	TRBJ2-7	TRBV7-5	CARSLAGIPYEQYF	TGTGCCAGAAGCTTAGCGGGGATCCCCTACGAGCAGTACTTC
-	-	TRBJ2-3	TRBV19	CASSIQLGRGTDTQYF	TGTGCCAGTAGTATTCAACTAGGACGGGGCACAGATACGCAGTATTTT
-	-	TRBJ1-2	TRBV28	CASSFGGDGNYGYTF	TGTGCCAGCAGTTTTGGAGGGGACGGGAACTATGGCTACACCTTC
-	TRBD2	TRBJ2-5	TRBV9	CASSVVAGGPNQETQYF	TGTGCCAGCAGCGTAGTAGCGGGAGGGCCTAACCAAGAGACCCAGTACTTC
-	TRBD2	TRBJ2-3	TRBV30	CAWSVAGPDTQYF	TGTGCCTGGAGTGTAGCGGGACCAGATACGCAGTATTTT
-	-	TRBJ2-1	TRBV5-6	CASSLAFEGAGNEQFF	TGTGCCAGCAGCTTGGCGTTTGAGGGTGCGGGCAATGAGCAGTTCTTC
-	TRBD1	TRBJ1-5	TRBV7-2	CASSFDRGQQPQHF	TGTGCCAGCAGCTTCGACAGGGGGCAACAGCCCCAGCATTTT
-	-	TRBJ1-2	TRBV7-2	CASSQDANYGYTF	TGTGCCAGCAGCCAAGACGCGAACTATGGCTACACCTTC
-	TRBD2	TRBJ2-5	TRBV25-1	CASSEYLLAGETQYF	TGTGCCAGCAGTGAATATTTACTAGCGGGAGAGACCCAGTACTTC
-	-	TRBJ2-2	TRBV2	CASRSRGATDGELFF	TGTGCCAGCAGATCAAGGGGAGCCACCGACGGGGAGCTGTTTTTT
-	-	TRBJ1-1	TRBV6-6	CASSLRGNTEAFF	TGTGCCAGCAGCCTGAGGGGTAACACTGAAGCTTTCTTT
-	-	TRBJ2-7	TRBV5-6	CASSLDPGRAPYEQYF	TGTGCCAGCAGCTTGGACCCCGGCAGGGCCCCCTACGAGCAGTACTTC
-	TRBD1	TRBJ1-2	TRBV7-9	CASSLMGQPNYGYTF	TGTGCCAGCAGCTTAATGGGACAGCCTAACTATGGCTACACCTTC
-	TRBD1	TRBJ2-7	TRBV6-1	CASGGQANSYEQYF	TGTGCCAGCGGCGGACAGGCGAACTCCTACGAGCAGTACTTC